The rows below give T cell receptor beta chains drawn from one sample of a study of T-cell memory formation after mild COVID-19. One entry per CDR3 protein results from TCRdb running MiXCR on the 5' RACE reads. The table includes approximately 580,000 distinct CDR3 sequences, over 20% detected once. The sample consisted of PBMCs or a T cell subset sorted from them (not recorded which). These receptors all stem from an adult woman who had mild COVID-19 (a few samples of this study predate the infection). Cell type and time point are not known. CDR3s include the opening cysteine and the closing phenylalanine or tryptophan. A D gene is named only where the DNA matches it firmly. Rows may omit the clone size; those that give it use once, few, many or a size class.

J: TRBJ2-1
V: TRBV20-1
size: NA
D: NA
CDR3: CSARLYDFDNEQFF
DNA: TGCAGTGCTCGACTGTACGATTTTGACAATGAGCAGTTCTTC

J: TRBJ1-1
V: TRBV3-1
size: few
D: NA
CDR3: CASSQEGGWTEAFF
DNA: TGTGCCAGCAGCCAAGAGGGTGGTTGGACTGAAGCTTTCTTT

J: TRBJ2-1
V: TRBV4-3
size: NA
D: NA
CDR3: CASSQEWGVGNEQFF
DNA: TGCGCCAGCAGCCAAGAGTGGGGTGTCGGCAATGAGCAGTTCTTC

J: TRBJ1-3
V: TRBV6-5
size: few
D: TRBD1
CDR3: CASKGDRAPGNTIYF
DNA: TGTGCCAGCAAGGGGGACAGGGCGCCTGGAAACACCATATATTTT

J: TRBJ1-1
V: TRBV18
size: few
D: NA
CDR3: CSSSRLNPEAFF
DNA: TGTTCTTCGAGCAGACTTAACCCTGAAGCTTTCTTT

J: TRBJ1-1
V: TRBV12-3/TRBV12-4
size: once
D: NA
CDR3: CASSLGSITEAFF
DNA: TGTGCCAGCAGTTTAGGCAGTATCACTGAAGCTTTCTTT

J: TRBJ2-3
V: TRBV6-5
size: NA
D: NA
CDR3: CASSYLTGDTQYF
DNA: TGTGCCAGCAGTTATCTCACGGGGGATACGCAGTATTTT

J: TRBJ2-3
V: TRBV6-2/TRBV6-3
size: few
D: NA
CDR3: CASSYSARQILTDTQYF
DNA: TGTGCCAGCAGTTACTCGGCGCGACAGATTCTCACAGATACGCAGTATTTT

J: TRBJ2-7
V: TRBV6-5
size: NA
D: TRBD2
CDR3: CASSSNLQRGSSYEQYF
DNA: TGTGCCAGCAGTTCTAACCTCCAGCGGGGGAGCTCCTACGAGCAGTACTTC

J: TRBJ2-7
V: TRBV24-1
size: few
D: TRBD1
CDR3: CATSDLAGGDEQYF
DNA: TGTGCCACCAGTGATTTGGCAGGGGGCGACGAGCAGTACTTC

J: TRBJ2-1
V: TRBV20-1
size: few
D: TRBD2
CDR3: CSARRSTSGGVYNEQFF
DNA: TGCAGTGCTAGAAGGTCGACTAGCGGGGGGGTCTACAATGAGCAGTTCTTC

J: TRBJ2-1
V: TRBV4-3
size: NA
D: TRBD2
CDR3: CASSQDFEREYFDNEQFF
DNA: TGCGCCAGCAGCCAAGATTTCGAGCGGGAGTACTTCGACAATGAGCAGTTCTTC

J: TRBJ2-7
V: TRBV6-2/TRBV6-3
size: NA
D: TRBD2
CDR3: CASSFHGRTSGSYEQYF
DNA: TGTGCCAGCAGTTTCCACGGCCGGACTAGCGGAAGCTACGAGCAGTACTTC

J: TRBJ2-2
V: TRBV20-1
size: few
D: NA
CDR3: CSARDRDWNTGELFF
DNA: TGCAGTGCTAGAGATCGGGACTGGAACACCGGGGAGCTGTTTTTT

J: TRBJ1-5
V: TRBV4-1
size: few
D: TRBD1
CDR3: CASSHRQGLGDQPQHF
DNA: TGCGCCAGCAGCCATCGACAGGGGCTAGGTGATCAGCCCCAGCATTTT

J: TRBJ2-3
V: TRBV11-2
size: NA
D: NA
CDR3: CASSWTLDTQYF
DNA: TGTGCCAGCAGCTGGACACTAGATACGCAGTATTTT